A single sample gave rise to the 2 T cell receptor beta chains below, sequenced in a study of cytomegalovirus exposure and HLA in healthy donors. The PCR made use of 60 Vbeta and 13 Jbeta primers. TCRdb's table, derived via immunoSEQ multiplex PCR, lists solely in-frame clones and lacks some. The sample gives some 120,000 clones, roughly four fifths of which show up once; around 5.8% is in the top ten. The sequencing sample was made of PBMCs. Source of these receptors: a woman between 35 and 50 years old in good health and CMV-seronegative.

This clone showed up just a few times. The CDR3 loop is CASTRTSGTSEQFF. DNA for the CDR3: TGTGCCAGCACCCGGACTAGCGGGACGTCTGAGCAGTTCTTC. V is TRBV28 and J is TRBJ2-1; 12 bases line up with TRBD2. Germline V gene lookup returns CDR1 MDHEN and CDR2 SYDVKM. The CDR3 runs 14 residues. V was pared by 7 bases and J by 9 bases, with 7 bases of the junction left unmatched.

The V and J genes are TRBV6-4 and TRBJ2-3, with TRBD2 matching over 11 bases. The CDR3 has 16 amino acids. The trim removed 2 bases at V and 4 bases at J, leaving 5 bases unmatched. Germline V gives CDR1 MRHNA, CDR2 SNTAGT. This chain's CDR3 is CASSDGQLAGADTQYF. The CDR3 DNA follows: TGTGCCAGCAGTGACGGACAACTAGCGGGAGCAGATACGCAGTATTTT.